These T cell receptor beta chains were read from a single sample in a study of T cells in Graves' hyperthyroidism and ophthalmopathy. TCRdb processed the multiplex PCR reads anew with MiXCR; each CDR3 protein has one entry. The table shows hundreds of thousands of distinct CDR3 sequences, with 40% to 55% occurring only once. Material for sequencing was peripheral blood or thyroid tissue (not recorded which). These receptors were taken from an adult man with Graves' disease, either hyperthyroidism or ophthalmopathy (not recorded which). Both conserved end residues are part of each CDR3. Each record gives: J gene, clone size, V gene, D gene, CDR3 DNA, CDR3 protein. A D gene is named only where the DNA matches it firmly. Rows give clone size only sometimes, using once, few, many, or a class for an expanded clone.

TRBJ1-4 | many | TRBV29-1 | NA | TGCAGCGCCGAAGGGGGACATCTCTCAACTAATGAAAAACTGTTTTTT | CSAEGGHLSTNEKLFF
TRBJ2-5 | many | TRBV24-1 | NA | TGTGCCACCAGTGATACAGGGACAGAGACCCAGTACTTC | CATSDTGTETQYF
TRBJ2-5 | NA | TRBV9 | TRBD1 | TGTGCCAGCTCACCTCGGGACAGACGACAAGAGACCCAGTACTTC | CASSPRDRRQETQYF
TRBJ1-3 | NA | TRBV7-9 | TRBD1 | TGTGCCAGCTCACCCCCGACAGGGTACACTGGAAACACCATATATTTT | CASSPPTGYTGNTIYF
TRBJ2-2 | NA | TRBV29-1 | TRBD1 | TGCAGCGGAAGGACAGGGGTGTCCACCGGGGAGCTGTTTTTT | CSGRTGVSTGELFF
TRBJ1-1 | few | TRBV10-3 | NA | TGTGCCATCAGGCGAAACACTGAAGCTTTCTTT | CAIRRNTEAFF
TRBJ1-5 | few | TRBV20-1 | NA | TGCAGTGCCACAGCCGGAAGATCCAGTACTGAGCCCCAGCATTTT | CSATAGRSSTEPQHF
TRBJ2-7 | few | TRBV6-6 | NA | TGTGCCAGCAGTTACGGGTCTGGGGCCCCCTACGAGCAGTACTTC | CASSYGSGAPYEQYF
TRBJ2-7 | many | TRBV7-9 | NA | TGTGCCAGCAGCCCAGGTCGGTTCGAGCAGTACTTC | CASSPGRFEQYF
TRBJ1-5 | many | TRBV7-9 | NA | TGTGCCAGCAGCAGCTCTGGAGATACTTGGTTTCAGCCCCAGCATTTT | CASSSSGDTWFQPQHF
TRBJ1-1 | few | TRBV29-1 | NA | TGCAGCGGAACCGGGACGAAGAACACTGAAGCTTTCTTT | CSGTGTKNTEAFF
TRBJ2-7 | many | TRBV7-8 | TRBD2 | TGTGCCAGCAGCAGTAGCGGGGTGTCCGAGCAGTACTTC | CASSSSGVSEQYF
TRBJ1-4 | NA | TRBV9 | NA | TGTGCCAGCAGCGTAGGGGGACATTGGGATGAAAAACTGTTTTTT | CASSVGGHWDEKLFF
TRBJ2-7 | once | TRBV20-1 | NA | TGCAGTGCCACCAGTGACTCTGGGACGCGCGAGCAGTACTTC | CSATSDSGTREQYF